The clone carrying this T cell receptor beta chain has at least ten counts. Its antigen is still unknown. Each ophthalmopathy patient scored at least 3 on the Clinical Activity Score and at least 4 on NOSPECS grade, with duration under 3 months. Any patient presenting with uncontrolled infection, other autoimmune disease, pregnancy or lactation was left out. Amplified regions were TCR beta CDR3 sequences from RNA transcripts. An initial round of RT-PCR targeting the TCR CDR3 relied on the HTBI primer set. Each CDR3 protein gets one entry after TCRdb re-called the multiplex PCR reads with MiXCR. The top ten clones hold 40% of a sample with fewer than 450,000 distinct CDR3 sequences, approximately 18% of them seen once. These data come from a study of T cells in Graves' hyperthyroidism and ophthalmopathy. Study-level information: Peripheral blood was collected at initial diagnosis, before any treatment.

Study outcomes and limitations: The model anticipated ophthalmopathy a median around six months pre-onset.

The material sequenced was blood. The source of this sequence is a man between 18 and 29 years old with Graves' ophthalmopathy.

The CDR3 spells CASSFSGPIREQYF. The CDR3 DNA is TGCGCCAGCAGCTTTAGTGGTCCGATACGGGAGCAGTACTTC. This chain joins TRBV5-1 and TRBJ2-7; D unresolved. Trimming cost V 2 bases and J 7 bases, with 16 bases left between them. Germline V gene sequence: CDR1 SGHRS, CDR2 YFSETQ. CDR3 length: 14 residues.